This T cell receptor beta chain appears in the sequencing data of a study of T cells in Graves' hyperthyroidism and ophthalmopathy. The study's findings and limits: A 13 V-J model separated ophthalmopathy from stable hyperthyroidism.

CDR1 is DFQATT and CDR2 is SNEGSKA in the germline V gene (reference sequence). Trimming cost V 4 bases and J 3 bases, with 13 bases left between them. CDR3 length: 13 amino acids. Note on this clonotype: The antigen is unknown.

TCR beta CDR3 sequences were amplified from RNA transcripts. With the HTBI primer set, the TCR CDR3 went through a first round of RT-PCR. Via MiXCR, TCRdb re-called the multiplex PCR reads, giving one row per CDR3 protein. Of approximately 400,000 distinct CDR3 sequences listed, less than 15% are singletons. The sequenced sample consisted of blood. The V call is TRBV20-1, the J call TRBJ2-7; D call uncertain. This sequence originates from a man aged 25 to 45 with Graves' hyperthyroidism that later progressed to Graves' ophthalmopathy. CDR3 DNA: TGCAGTGCTAAAGTGGGTAAGAACTACGAGCAGTACTTC. Translated: CSAKVGKNYEQYF.